These 17 T cell receptor beta chains originate from one sample sequenced in a study of blood T cell repertoires in COVID-19 (dated by TCRdb to 2018 to 2020). The protocol used for the library was the immunoSEQ multiplex PCR assay. This immuneACCESS table, as held by TCRdb, lists in-frame sequences with V and J called but not all clones. Of the missing ones, under half trace to an unresolved V gene in checked studies; the others have no known cause. The sample table records some 250,000 clones; roughly 86% of these occur just once. The top ten hold roughly 4% of the sample. Sequencing was done on a sample of PBMCs or T cells enriched from blood (not recorded which). These receptor sequences come from a woman younger than 45 with acute COVID-19.

V is TRBV9 and J is TRBJ2-5; 7 bases line up with TRBD1. The CDR3 covers 15 residues. CDR1 and CDR2 (germline): SGDLS, YYNGEE. The V gene end was trimmed by 4 bases and the J gene end by 2 bases; junction bases not matched to a gene: 8. CDR3 bases: TGTGCCAGCAGCTTCAGGGGCAGGGGGCAAGAGACCCAGTACTTC. It encodes CASSFRGRGQETQYF.

The V call is TRBV6-4, the J call TRBJ1-3, with a tentative D call TRBD1 (6 bases). The CDR3 length is 16 residues. Germline V gene sequence: CDR1 MRHNA, CDR2 SNTAGT. V lost 6 bases and J lost 6, with 21 bases in between. Written as DNA, the CDR3 is TGTGCCAGCAGCCCCACAGGGCCTACTCTGGAAAACACCATATATTTT. Its translation is CASSPTGPTLENTIYF.

This chain connects TRBV5-8 to TRBJ1-2; TRBD1 matches 9 bases. Germline CDR1 reads SGHTS; CDR2 reads YDEGEE. J gave up 5 bases and V 4 bases, and 9 bases lay outside the gene matches. The CDR3 spans 15 residues. In DNA, the CDR3 is TGTGCCAGCAGCAAAACAGGGGGCGCTGGGTATGGCTACACCTTC. Translated, it gives CASSKTGGAGYGYTF.

The chain employs TRBV7-9 and TRBJ1-2, with TRBD1 matching over 7 bases. Trimming removed 5 bases from V and 0 bases from J; junction bases left unmatched: 9. Germline CDR1 reads SEHNR; CDR2 reads FQNEAQ (reference sequence). The CDR3 covers 16 residues. The CDR3 nucleotides read TGTGCCAGCAGCCAAAACCAGGGGGGAGCTAACTATGGCTACACCTTC. Translation: CASSQNQGGANYGYTF.

The J gene is TRBJ1-4, the V gene TRBV2; 10 bases align to TRBD1. CDR1 and CDR2 (germline): SNHLY, FYNNEI. This CDR3 has 15 amino acids. The trim removed 4 bases at V and 1 base at J, leaving 0 bases unmatched. The CDR3 loop is CASSGDRGTNEKLFF. The CDR3, as DNA: TGTGCCAGCAGTGGGGACAGGGGAACTAATGAAAAACTGTTTTTT. The variable domain in full, with the rest retrieved from reference TRBV2 and TRBJ1-4, is EPEVTQTPSHQVTQMGQEVILRCVPISNHLYFYWYRQILGQKVEFLVSFYNNEISEKSEIFDDQFSVERPDGSNFTLKIRSTKLEDSAMYFCASSGDRGTNEKLFFGSGTQLSVL.

The rearrangement links TRBV5-4 to TRBJ2-5; 9 nucleotides agree with TRBD2. With 2 bases clipped from V and 5 bases from J, the junction kept 7 bases outside the gene matches. Germline loops: CDR1 SGHNT, CDR2 YYREEE (reference sequence). The CDR3 runs to 15 residues. This CDR3 reads CASSFRGGASETQYF. As DNA, the CDR3 is TGTGCCAGCAGCTTCCGCGGGGGGGCAAGTGAGACCCAGTACTTC.

The J gene is TRBJ2-1, the V gene TRBV18; 7 nucleotides align to TRBD1. The CDR3 runs 17 residues. CDR1 KGHSH and CDR2 LQKENI come from the germline V gene. J gave up 3 bases and V 2 bases, and 10 bases lay outside the gene matches. The CDR3, as DNA: TGTGCCAGCTCACCAGGGGACAGCCCACCAGTCTACAATGAGCAGTTCTTC. Amino acids: CASSPGDSPPVYNEQFF.

This clone was seen only a few times. The CDR3, as DNA: TGTGCCAGCAGCTTGTCAGGGACGGGGGGAAACACTGAAGCTTTCTTT. It specifies CASSLSGTGGNTEAFF. This chain uses TRBV5-5 with TRBJ1-1; TRBD1 might be the D (5 bases). The CDR3 is 16 amino acids. Germline CDR1 is SGHKS and CDR2 is YYEKEE (reference sequence). Trimming removed 1 base at V and 2 bases at J, with 15 bases between.

The V call is TRBV9, the J call TRBJ2-5; TRBD2 matches 7 bases. The CDR3 is made up of 14 amino acids. Trimming took 0 bases from V and 2 from J; bases not matched to a gene: 1. Germline CDR1 SGDLS, CDR2 YYNGEE. The CDR3 spells CASSVEGLQETQYF. The CDR3 DNA reads as TGTGCCAGCAGCGTAGAGGGACTACAAGAGACCCAGTACTTC.

The chain carries TRBV18 and TRBJ1-6; 9 positions agree with TRBD1. The CDR3 totals 15 residues. Germline CDR1 KGHSH, CDR2 LQKENI. V dropped 2 bases and J dropped 9; count of bases not matched to a gene: 5. The CDR3 loop reads CASSPRDRDGSPLHF. DNA for the CDR3: TGTGCCAGCTCACCAAGGGACAGGGATGGTTCACCCCTCCACTTT.

CDR3 DNA: TGTGCCAGCAGTTACCGGACAGGGGAACGGTCACCCCTCCACTTT. Its translation is CASSYRTGERSPLHF. V is TRBV6-5 and J is TRBJ1-6; 9 bases line up with TRBD1. Germline V gives CDR1 MNHEY, CDR2 SVGAGI. CDR3 length equals 15 residues. The ends lost 2 bases at V and 10 bases at J; junction bases unmatched: 6.

The J gene is TRBJ1-1, the V gene TRBV2; D may be TRBD1 (6 bases). The CDR3 runs 11 residues. Germline values: CDR1 SNHLY, CDR2 FYNNEI. V lost 6 bases and J 12 bases, leaving 14 bases between the germline ends. The CDR3 DNA follows: TGTGCCAGCAGGGACGACAGGTCTACTTTCTTT. Its translation is CASRDDRSTFF.

V usage is TRBV6-2 or TRBV6-3 and J usage is TRBJ2-7, with 7 bases fitting TRBD2. The germline gives CDR1 MNHEY, CDR2 SVGEGT. The trim removed 5 bases at V and 0 bases at J, leaving 4 bases unmatched. CDR3 length equals 14 residues. The CDR3 reads CASSLRGGSYEQYF. In nucleotides, the CDR3 is TGTGCCAGCAGTCTCCGCGGGGGCTCCTACGAGCAGTACTTC.

J is TRBJ2-5 and V is TRBV5-1; 9 bases line up with TRBD1. Trimming removed 2 bases from V and 4 bases from J; junction bases left unmatched: 3. Germline CDR1 SGHRS, CDR2 YFSETQ. The CDR3 totals 14 residues. The CDR3 reads CASSFSTGGETQYF. The CDR3 DNA is TGCGCCAGCAGCTTCTCGACAGGGGGAGAGACCCAGTACTTC.

The chain has TRBV12-3 or TRBV12-4 and TRBJ2-5; D ambiguous. Deletions cut 7 bases from V and 5 bases from J, with 14 bases between. The CDR3 is 13 residues long. The CDR3 here is CASTLRRFETQYF. The CDR3 nucleotides read TGTGCCAGCACCCTGAGGCGATTCGAGACCCAGTACTTC.

This clone has just one count. The chain has TRBV4-1 and TRBJ2-7, with 8 positions matching TRBD2. Per the germline V gene, CDR1 is MGHRA and CDR2 is YSYEKL. This CDR3 spans 16 amino acids. V lost 1 base, J lost 3 bases, and 8 bases stayed unmatched. In nucleotides, the CDR3 is TGCGCCAGCAGCCAAGGTCCTCGGGGGGGGAACTACGAGCAGTACTTC. Protein sequence: CASSQGPRGGNYEQYF.

The V gene is TRBV18, the J gene TRBJ2-3, with TRBD1 matching over 10 bases. CDR3 length: 14 amino acids. The germline gives CDR1 KGHSH, CDR2 LQKENI. V dropped 4 bases and J dropped 3; count of bases not matched to a gene: 1. The CDR3 sequence is CASSRGQGTDTQYF. The CDR3, as DNA: TGTGCCAGCTCACGGGGACAGGGGACAGATACGCAGTATTTT.